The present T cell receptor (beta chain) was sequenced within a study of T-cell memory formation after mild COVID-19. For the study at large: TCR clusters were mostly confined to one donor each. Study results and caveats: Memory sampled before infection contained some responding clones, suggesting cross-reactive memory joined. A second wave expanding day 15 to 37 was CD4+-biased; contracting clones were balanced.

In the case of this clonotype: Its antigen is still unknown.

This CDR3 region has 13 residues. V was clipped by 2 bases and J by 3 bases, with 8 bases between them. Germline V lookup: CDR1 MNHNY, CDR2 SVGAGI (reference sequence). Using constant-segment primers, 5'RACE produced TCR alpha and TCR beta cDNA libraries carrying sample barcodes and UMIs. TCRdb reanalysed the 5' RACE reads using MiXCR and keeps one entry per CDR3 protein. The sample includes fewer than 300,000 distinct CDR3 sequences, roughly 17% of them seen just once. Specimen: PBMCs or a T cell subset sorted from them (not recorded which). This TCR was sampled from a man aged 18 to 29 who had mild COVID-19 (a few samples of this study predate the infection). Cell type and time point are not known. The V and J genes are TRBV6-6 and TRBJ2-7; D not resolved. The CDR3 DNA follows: TGTGCCAGCAGTTACCTACATGGCTACGAGCAGTACGTC. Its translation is CASSYLHGYEQYV.